This note documents a single T cell receptor (beta chain) sequence. The record originates from a study of Ad26.COV2.S vaccination and SARS-CoV-2 variants. As to treatment: about 20 received Ad26.COV2.S at low or high dose, single or two shots; 5 received placebo; per-sample allocation not given. Each sample was drawn 63 days after the first injection (of vaccine or placebo). Participants' vaccine, an Ad26 vector, delivered Wuhan-strain SARS-CoV-2 spike. The ends were cut back, 0 bases at V and 1 base at J, with 4 bases in the middle. CDR3 length equals 13 residues. Germline assignment: CDR1 WNHNN and CDR2 SYGVQD (reference sequence). Method: immunoSEQ multiplex PCR; TCRdb's copy keeps in-frame clones and lacks some. The sample records about 390,000 clones, roughly 90% being singletons.

This TCR derives from a person between 18 and 59 years old who received the Ad26.COV2.S COVID-19 vaccine or a placebo. The V call is TRBV10-1, the J call TRBJ2-7; D call uncertain. This specimen was peripheral blood, taken in a trial of Ad26.COV2.S vaccine versus placebo. The CDR3 reads CASSESFSYEQYF. In DNA, the CDR3 is TGCGCCAGCAGTGAGTCGTTTTCCTACGAGCAGTACTTC.